This T cell receptor beta chain is drawn from a study of post-analysis software for immune sequencing data. In the study overall: Recorded subtypes: relapsing-remitting, secondary progressive, progressive-relapsing; some patients unannotated. General study points: With TRBV5-6, TRBV5-1 and TRBV20-1 included, 5 or 6 TRBV segments were more frequent in patients than in controls. Multiple sclerosis patients had significantly lower normalized Chao1 diversity than controls.

Researchers reported that TCR beta cDNA libraries carried unique molecular identifiers. TCRdb re-called the PCR reads with MiXCR, one entry per CDR3 protein. The repertoire consists of a few hundred thousand distinct CDR3 sequences, with approximately 37% occurring once and the leading ten covering under 9%. This clonotype came up a few times. Its antigen is not known. Trimming removed 0 bases from V and 5 bases from J, with 10 bases in between. CDR3 length: 14 amino acids. This receptor was identified in a girl aged 2 to 9 with multiple sclerosis. The V gene is TRBV12-3 or TRBV12-4, the J gene TRBJ1-1, with D possibly TRBD1 on 5 matching bases. Sample: blood. The CDR3 loop reads CASSLAQGETEAFF. For the CDR3, the DNA is TGTGCCAGCAGTTTAGCGCAAGGGGAGACTGAAGCTTTCTTT.